Given below is one TCR beta chain in context. The germline gives CDR1 SQVTM, CDR2 ANQGSEA. This CDR3 spans 15 amino acids. V lost 3 bases and J 3 bases, leaving 18 bases between the germline ends. Investigators excluded patients with uncontrolled infection, other autoimmune disease, pregnancy or lactation. The data were obtained in a study of T cells in Graves' hyperthyroidism and ophthalmopathy. The TCR beta CDR3 regions underwent amplification using RNA transcripts as the source. The TCR CDR3 was amplified in a first-round RT-PCR using the HTBI primer set. TCRdb fed the multiplex PCR reads into MiXCR, producing one record per CDR3 protein. The table has 300,000 to 400,000 distinct CDR3 sequences, about 15% seen once.

The chain employs TRBV29-1 and TRBJ2-7, with D unclear. The source is a woman aged 55-69 years with Graves' hyperthyroidism. The material sequenced was blood. CDR3 sequence: CSVEIRSSPNYEQYF. CDR3 nucleotide sequence: TGCAGCGTTGAGATCCGATCGTCCCCGAACTACGAGCAGTACTTC.